Sequencing of this TCR beta chain was carried out in a study of T cell responses to AZD1222 COVID-19 vaccine. Study summary: Second-dose timings of about 4 or about 12 weeks were pooled.

Findings and limits, study-wide: Spike-specific TCR repertoires showed rising breadth and depth after two AZD1222 doses. Repertoires in all cases were sampled only once the peak T cell response had passed. The donor group comprised mostly white British people and more females; the analysis possibly underestimated clonal diversity.

A remark on this clone: The antigen is unknown.

Generated by immunoSEQ multiplex PCR, the TCRdb table keeps only in-frame clones and is missing some. The sample includes approximately 110,000 clones, 80% to 85% of them seen just once. V gave up 4 bases and J gave up 7 bases, with 23 bases separating them. The germline CDR1 and CDR2 sequences are GTSNPN and SVGIG (reference sequence). This CDR3 is 17 amino acids long. Specimen: peripheral blood, collected on day 0 of AZD1222 vaccination. The TCR sequence derives from an adult in good health. This chain joins TRBV30 and TRBJ1-6; the D gene is possibly TRBD1 (5 bases). In DNA form, the CDR3 reads TGTGCCTGGAATAGGCTCGGTGAGGGGTCGGGAAATTCACCCCTCCACTTT. Protein sequence: CAWNRLGEGSGNSPLHF.